This TCR beta chain was recorded in a study of blood T cell repertoires in COVID-19. Turning to the study itself: Samples came from the United States, Italy and Spain, spanning acute and convalescent COVID-19.

The repertoire was sequenced with immunoSEQ multiplex PCR; TCRdb's copy has only in-frame clones and lacks some. Among about 270,000 clones, approximately 90% were seen once, and the ten largest hold 2.4%. Germline V lookup: CDR1 SEHNR, CDR2 FQNEAQ (reference sequence). This CDR3 has 16 amino acids. The germline V and J ends were trimmed by 1 base and 5 bases, with 17 bases remaining between them. Enrolled through a virtual design, the participants were between roughly 18 and 90 years of age and came from roughly 22 US areas. This receptor was identified in a woman between 18 and 30 years old who had recovered from COVID-19. The V gene is TRBV7-9, the J gene TRBJ1-1; possibly TRBD1 for D (6 bases). Sequencing was carried out using PBMCs or T cells enriched from blood (not recorded which). DNA for the CDR3: TGTGCCAGCAGCTTAGGGGTGGGTCCCCAGGGGACTGAAGCTTTCTTT. This encodes CASSLGVGPQGTEAFF.